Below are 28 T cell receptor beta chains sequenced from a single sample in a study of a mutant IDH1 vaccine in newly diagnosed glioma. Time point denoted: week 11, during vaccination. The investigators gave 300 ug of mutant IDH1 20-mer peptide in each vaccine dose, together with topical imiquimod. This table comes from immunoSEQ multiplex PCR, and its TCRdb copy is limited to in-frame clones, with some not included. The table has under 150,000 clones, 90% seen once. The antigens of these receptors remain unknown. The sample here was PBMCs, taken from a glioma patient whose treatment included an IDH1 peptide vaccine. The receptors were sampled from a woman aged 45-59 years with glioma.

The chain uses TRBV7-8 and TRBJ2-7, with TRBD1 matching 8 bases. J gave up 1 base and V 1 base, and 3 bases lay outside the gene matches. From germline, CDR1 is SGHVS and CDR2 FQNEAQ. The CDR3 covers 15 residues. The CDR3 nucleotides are TGTGCCAGCAGCTTAGGGACAGGGTTTTCCTACGAGCAGTACTTC. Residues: CASSLGTGFSYEQYF.

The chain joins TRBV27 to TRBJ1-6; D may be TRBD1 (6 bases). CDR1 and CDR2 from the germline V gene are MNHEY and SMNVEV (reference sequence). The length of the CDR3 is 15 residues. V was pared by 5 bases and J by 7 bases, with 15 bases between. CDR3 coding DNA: TGTGCCAGCAGTCCCGAGGGGGGATGGAATTCACCCCTCCACTTT. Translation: CASSPEGGWNSPLHF.

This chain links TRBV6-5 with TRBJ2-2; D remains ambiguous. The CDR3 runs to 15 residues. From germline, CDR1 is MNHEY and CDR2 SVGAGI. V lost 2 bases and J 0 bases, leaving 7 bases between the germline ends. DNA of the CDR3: TGTGCCAGCAGTTACGGCAAAACGAACACCGGGGAGCTGTTTTTT. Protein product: CASSYGKTNTGELFF.

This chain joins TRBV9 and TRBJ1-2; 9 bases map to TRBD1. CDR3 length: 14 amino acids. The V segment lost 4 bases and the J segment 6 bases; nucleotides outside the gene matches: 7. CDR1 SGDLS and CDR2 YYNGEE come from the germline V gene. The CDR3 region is CASSQTGGFNGYTF. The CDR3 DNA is TGTGCCAGCAGCCAGACAGGGGGGTTTAATGGCTACACCTTC.

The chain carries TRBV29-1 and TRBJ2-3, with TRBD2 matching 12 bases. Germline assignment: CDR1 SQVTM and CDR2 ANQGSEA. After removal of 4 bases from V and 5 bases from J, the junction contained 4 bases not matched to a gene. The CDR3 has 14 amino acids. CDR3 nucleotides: TGCAGCGTTGCTTCTAGCGGGAGGGTAGATACGCAGTATTTT. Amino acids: CSVASSGRVDTQYF.

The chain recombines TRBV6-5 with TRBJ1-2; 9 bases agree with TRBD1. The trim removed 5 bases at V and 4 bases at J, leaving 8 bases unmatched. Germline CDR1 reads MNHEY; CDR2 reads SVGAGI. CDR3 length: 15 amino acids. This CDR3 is CASSDLGQGAYGYTF. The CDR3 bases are TGTGCCAGCAGTGACTTGGGACAGGGAGCCTATGGCTACACCTTC.

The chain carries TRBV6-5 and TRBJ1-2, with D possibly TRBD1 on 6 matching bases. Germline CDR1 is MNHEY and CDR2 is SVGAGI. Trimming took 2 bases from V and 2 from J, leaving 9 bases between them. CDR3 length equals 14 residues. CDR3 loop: CASSYRGMNYGYTF. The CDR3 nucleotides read TGTGCCAGCAGTTACAGGGGGATGAACTATGGCTACACCTTC.

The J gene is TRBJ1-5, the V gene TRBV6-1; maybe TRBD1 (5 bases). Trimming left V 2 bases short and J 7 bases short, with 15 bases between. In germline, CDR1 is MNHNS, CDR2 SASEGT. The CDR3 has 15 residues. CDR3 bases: TGTGCCAGCAGTGAATTCAGCCGAAAGGGGCAGCCCCAGCATTTT. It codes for CASSEFSRKGQPQHF.

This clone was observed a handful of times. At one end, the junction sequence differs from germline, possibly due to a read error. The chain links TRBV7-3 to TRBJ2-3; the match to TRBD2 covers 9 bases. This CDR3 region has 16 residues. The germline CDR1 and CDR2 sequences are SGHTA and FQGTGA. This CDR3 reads CASSLNSGSGTDTQYF. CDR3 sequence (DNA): TGTGCCAGCAGTTTAAATAGCGGGAGTGGCACAGATACGCAGTATTTT.

Here the CDR3 reads CASEGTGELFF. In DNA form, the CDR3 reads TGTGCCAGCGAGGGAACCGGGGAGCTGTTTTTT. V gene TRBV25-1 combines with J gene TRBJ2-2, with D possibly TRBD2 on 5 matching bases. With 8 bases removed from V and 5 bases from J, the gap between germline ends came to 6 bases. This CDR3 spans 11 amino acids. Germline V CDR1 and CDR2: MGHDK, SYGVNS.

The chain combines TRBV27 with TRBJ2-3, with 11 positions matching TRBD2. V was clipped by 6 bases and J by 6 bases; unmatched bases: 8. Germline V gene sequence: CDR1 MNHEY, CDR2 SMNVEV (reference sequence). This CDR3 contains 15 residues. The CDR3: CASRLLAGAPDTQYF. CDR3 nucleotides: TGTGCCAGCAGGTTACTAGCGGGAGCACCGGATACGCAGTATTTT.

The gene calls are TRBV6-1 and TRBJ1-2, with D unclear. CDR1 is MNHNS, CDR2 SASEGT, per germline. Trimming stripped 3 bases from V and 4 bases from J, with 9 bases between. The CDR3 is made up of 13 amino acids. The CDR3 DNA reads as TGTGCCAGCAGTGAGGGGAGACTCTATGGCTACACCTTC. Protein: CASSEGRLYGYTF.

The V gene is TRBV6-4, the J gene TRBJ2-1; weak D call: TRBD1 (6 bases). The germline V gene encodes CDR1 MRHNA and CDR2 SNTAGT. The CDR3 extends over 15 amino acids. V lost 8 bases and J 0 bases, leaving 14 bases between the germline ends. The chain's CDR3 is CASGTGKSSYNEQFF. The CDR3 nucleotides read TGTGCCAGCGGTACAGGGAAGAGCTCCTACAATGAGCAGTTCTTC.

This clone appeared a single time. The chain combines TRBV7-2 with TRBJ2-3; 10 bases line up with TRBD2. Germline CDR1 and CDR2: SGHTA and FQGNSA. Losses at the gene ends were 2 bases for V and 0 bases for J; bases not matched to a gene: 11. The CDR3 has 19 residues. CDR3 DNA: TGTGCCAGCAGCTTAAGCAGCGGGAGGGCTTCCTTTAGCACAGATACGCAGTATTTT. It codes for CASSLSSGRASFSTDTQYF.

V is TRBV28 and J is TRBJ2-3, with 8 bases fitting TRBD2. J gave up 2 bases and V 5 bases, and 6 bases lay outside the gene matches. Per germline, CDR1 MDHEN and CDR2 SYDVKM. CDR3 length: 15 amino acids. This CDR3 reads CASSPTGLVTDTQYF. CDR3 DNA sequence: TGTGCCAGCAGTCCCACGGGACTAGTCACAGATACGCAGTATTTT.

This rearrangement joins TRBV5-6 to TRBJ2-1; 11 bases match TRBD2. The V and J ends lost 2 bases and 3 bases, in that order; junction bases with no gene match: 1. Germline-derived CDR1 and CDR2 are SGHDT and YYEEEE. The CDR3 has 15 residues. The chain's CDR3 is CASSFGLAGYNEQFF. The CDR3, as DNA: TGTGCCAGCAGCTTTGGACTAGCGGGCTACAATGAGCAGTTCTTC. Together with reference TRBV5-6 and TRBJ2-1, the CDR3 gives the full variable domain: DAGVTQSPTHLIKTRGQQVTLRCSPKSGHDTVSWYQQALGQGPQFIFQYYEEEERQRGNFPDRFSGHQFPNYSSELNVNALLLGDSALYLCASSFGLAGYNEQFFGPGTRLTVL.

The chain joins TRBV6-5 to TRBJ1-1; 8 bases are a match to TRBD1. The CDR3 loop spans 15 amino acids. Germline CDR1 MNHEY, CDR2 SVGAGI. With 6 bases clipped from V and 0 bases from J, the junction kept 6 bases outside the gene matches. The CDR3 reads CASSRQGMVNTEAFF. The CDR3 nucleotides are TGTGCCAGCAGCCGACAGGGGATGGTGAACACTGAAGCTTTCTTT.

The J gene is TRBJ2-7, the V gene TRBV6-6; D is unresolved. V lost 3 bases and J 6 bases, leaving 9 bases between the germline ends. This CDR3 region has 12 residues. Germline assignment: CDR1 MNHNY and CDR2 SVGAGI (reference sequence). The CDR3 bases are TGTGCCAGCAGTTATGGACCAGTCGAGCAGTACTTC. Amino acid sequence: CASSYGPVEQYF.

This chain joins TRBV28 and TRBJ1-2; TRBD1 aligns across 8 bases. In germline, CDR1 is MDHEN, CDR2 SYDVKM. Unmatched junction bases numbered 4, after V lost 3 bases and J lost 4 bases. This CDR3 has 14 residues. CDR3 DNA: TGTGCCAGCAGTTTCCAGGGGGCTGGCTATGGCTACACCTTC. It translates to CASSFQGAGYGYTF.

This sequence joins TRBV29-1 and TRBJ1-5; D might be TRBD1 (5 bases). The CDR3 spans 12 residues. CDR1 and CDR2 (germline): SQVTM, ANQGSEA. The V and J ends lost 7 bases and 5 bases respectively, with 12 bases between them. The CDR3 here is CSGGDGDQPQHF. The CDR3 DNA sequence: TGCAGCGGCGGGGACGGGGATCAGCCCCAGCATTTT.

The CDR3 nucleotides are TGTGCCAGCAGTGATTCGACAGCCTCTGGAAACACCATATATTTT. This gives the protein CASSDSTASGNTIYF. This chain links TRBV6-1 with TRBJ1-3; tentatively, D is TRBD1 (5 bases). Per germline, CDR1 MNHNS and CDR2 SASEGT. V was cut by 3 bases and J by 0 bases, with 9 bases left in between. This CDR3 is 15 amino acids long.

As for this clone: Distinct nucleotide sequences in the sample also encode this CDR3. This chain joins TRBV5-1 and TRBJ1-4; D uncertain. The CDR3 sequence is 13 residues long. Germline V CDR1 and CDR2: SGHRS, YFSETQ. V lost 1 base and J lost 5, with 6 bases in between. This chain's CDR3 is CASSLTLNEKLFF. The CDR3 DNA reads TGCGCCAGCAGCTTGACCCTAAATGAAAAACTGTTTTTT.

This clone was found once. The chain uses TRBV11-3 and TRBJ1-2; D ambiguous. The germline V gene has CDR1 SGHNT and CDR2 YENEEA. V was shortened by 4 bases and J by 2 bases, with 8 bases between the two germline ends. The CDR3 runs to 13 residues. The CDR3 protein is CASSYPDNYGYTF. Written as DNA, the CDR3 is TGTGCCAGCAGCTACCCTGACAACTATGGCTACACCTTC.

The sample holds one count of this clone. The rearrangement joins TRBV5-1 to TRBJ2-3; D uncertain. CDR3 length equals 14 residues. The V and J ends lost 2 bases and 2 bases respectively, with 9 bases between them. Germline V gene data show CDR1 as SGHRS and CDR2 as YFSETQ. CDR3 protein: CASSFVGNTDTQYF. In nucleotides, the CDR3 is TGCGCCAGCAGCTTTGTGGGGAACACAGATACGCAGTATTTT. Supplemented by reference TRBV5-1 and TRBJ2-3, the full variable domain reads KAGVTQTPRYLIKTRGQQVTLSCSPISGHRSVSWYQQTPGQGLQFLFEYFSETQRNKGNFPGRFSGRQFSNSRSEMNVSTLELGDSALYLCASSFVGNTDTQYFGPGTRLTVL.

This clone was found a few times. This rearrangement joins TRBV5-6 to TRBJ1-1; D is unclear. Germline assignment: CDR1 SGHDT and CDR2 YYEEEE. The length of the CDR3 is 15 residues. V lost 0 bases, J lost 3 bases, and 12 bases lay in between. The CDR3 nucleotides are TGTGCCAGCAGCTTGGCCAGAAAACAATACACTGAAGCTTTCTTT. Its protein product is CASSLARKQYTEAFF. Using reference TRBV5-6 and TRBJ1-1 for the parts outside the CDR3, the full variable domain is DAGVTQSPTHLIKTRGQQVTLRCSPKSGHDTVSWYQQALGQGPQFIFQYYEEEERQRGNFPDRFSGHQFPNYSSELNVNALLLGDSALYLCASSLARKQYTEAFFGQGTRLTVV.

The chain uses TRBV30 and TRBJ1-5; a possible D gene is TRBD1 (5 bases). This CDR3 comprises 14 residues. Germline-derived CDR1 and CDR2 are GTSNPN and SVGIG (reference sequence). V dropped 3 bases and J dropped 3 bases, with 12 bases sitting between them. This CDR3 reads CAWRSKGNNQPQHF. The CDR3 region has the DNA TGTGCCTGGAGGTCAAAGGGGAACAATCAGCCCCAGCATTTT. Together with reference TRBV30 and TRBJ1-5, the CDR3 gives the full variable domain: SQTIHQWPATLVQPVGSPLSLECTVEGTSNPNLYWYRQAAGRGLQLLFYSVGIGQISSEVPQNLSASRPQDRQFILSSKKLLLSDSGFYLCAWRSKGNNQPQHFGDGTRLSIL.

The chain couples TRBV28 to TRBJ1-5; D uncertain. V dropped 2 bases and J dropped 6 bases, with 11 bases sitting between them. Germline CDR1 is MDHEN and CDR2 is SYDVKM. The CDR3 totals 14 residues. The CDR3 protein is CASSLTRETQPQHF. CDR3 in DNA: TGTGCCAGCAGTTTAACGCGGGAAACTCAGCCCCAGCATTTT.

The chain's CDR3 is CASSIGGQVSTEQFF. CDR3 nucleotide sequence: TGTGCCAGCAGCATCGGGGGACAGGTCAGCACTGAGCAGTTCTTC. The rearrangement links TRBV7-3 to TRBJ2-1; 8 positions match TRBD1. Unmatched junction bases numbered 12, after V lost 5 bases and J lost 9 bases. Germline assignment: CDR1 SGHTA and CDR2 FQGTGA. The CDR3 loop spans 15 amino acids.